This T cell receptor beta chain was retrieved from a study of CD8+CD57+ T cells in acquired aplastic anemia. About the research overall: Sorted CD4+ and CD8+ cell DNA averaged around 3.5 ug. Average CD4+ read depth in healthy donors was 11 million or so reads. General study points: Patients and controls had in common 25 to 30 CD8+ CDR3 sequences.

Profiling that covered TCR beta VDJ and CDR3 relied on genomic DNA as its template. TCRdb re-derived calls from the reads in MiXCR, one entry per CDR3 protein. The sample lists about 220,000 distinct CDR3 sequences, roughly 33% occurring once. Notes on this clonotype: Its specificity is unknown. A much more abundant neighbour one base away suggests this may be a read error.

This CDR3 is built from 13 residues. Germline values: CDR1 SQVTM, CDR2 ANQGSEA. Material: sorted CD4+, CD8+, or CD8+CD57+ T cells (not recorded which) from PBMCs. The sequence was collected from a human donor in good health, serving as a control. The rearrangement links TRBV29-1 to TRBJ2-1; TRBD2 might be the D (6 bases). CDR3 sequence reads: CSSRESSYSEQFF. CDR3 sequence (DNA): TGCAGCTCCCGGGAGAGCTCCTACAGTGAGCAGTTCTTC.